Below are 13 T cell receptor beta chains sequenced from a single sample in a study of cytomegalovirus exposure and HLA in healthy donors. Repertoires were generated with immunoSEQ multiplex PCR, while TCRdb's copy carries only in-frame clones and drops some. The sample consists of approximately 65,000 clones, 95% to 97% of them appearing once. What was sequenced was PBMCs. Receptors were obtained from a man aged 18-30 years in good health and CMV-seronegative.

This sequence joins TRBV6-5 and TRBJ1-2, with a possible D match to TRBD1 (6 bases). The V end lost 5 bases, the J end lost 9 bases, and 16 bases lay between the germline ends. The CDR3 totals 13 residues. Germline V lookup: CDR1 MNHEY, CDR2 SVGAGI. CDR3 coding DNA: TGTGCCAGCAGTCCCCGGACAGAAAGCCGCTACACCTTC. Amino acid sequence: CASSPRTESRYTF.

This sequence joins TRBV18 and TRBJ1-1, with D unclear. Germline assignment: CDR1 KGHSH and CDR2 LQKENI. Between the trimmed V and J ends, which lost 2 bases and 2 bases, there was a span of 6 bases. This CDR3 has 13 residues. CDR3: CASSPLSNTEAFF. The CDR3 DNA sequence: TGTGCCAGCTCACCATTGAGTAACACTGAAGCTTTCTTT.

The V gene is TRBV28, the J gene TRBJ2-7, with 8 bases matching TRBD1. In germline, CDR1 is MDHEN, CDR2 SYDVKM. With 7 bases clipped from V and 4 bases from J, the junction kept 9 bases outside the gene matches. The CDR3 sequence is 14 residues long. CDR3 bases: TGTGCCAGCACCCTCTACAGGGGGGAGTACGAGCAGTACTTC. Its protein is CASTLYRGEYEQYF.

The chain joins TRBV28 to TRBJ1-2; possible D gene TRBD1, 5 bases. Per the germline V gene, CDR1 is MDHEN and CDR2 is SYDVKM. The CDR3 runs 13 residues. V lost 5 bases and J lost 3, with 10 bases in between. This CDR3 is CASSRRGDYGYTF. CDR3 DNA sequence: TGTGCCAGCAGTCGTCGGGGGGACTATGGCTACACCTTC.

The J gene is TRBJ1-5, the V gene TRBV27; D unclear. Germline lookup yields CDR1 MNHEY and CDR2 SMNVEV (reference sequence). V gave up 3 bases and J gave up 7 bases, with 10 bases separating them. The CDR3 is made up of 13 amino acids. The CDR3 sequence: CASSFFPGQPQHF. CDR3 coding DNA: TGTGCCAGCAGTTTCTTCCCCGGGCAGCCCCAGCATTTT.

The chain employs TRBV4-1 and TRBJ1-2; a weak D match, TRBD1 (5 bases). Germline V gives CDR1 MGHRA, CDR2 YSYEKL. There are 18 residues in the CDR3. Trimming took 3 bases from V and 1 from J, leaving 21 bases between them. The CDR3 reads CASSQSRLEGRGNYGYTF. DNA of the CDR3: TGCGCCAGCAGCCAGTCCAGGTTGGAGGGGCGCGGTAACTATGGCTACACCTTC.

This clone was found once. J is TRBJ1-2 and V is TRBV4-1, with D unclear. The germline V gene encodes CDR1 MGHRA and CDR2 YSYEKL. This CDR3 region has 15 residues. V lost 0 bases to trimming and J lost 4 bases, with 12 bases between them. CDR3 loop: CASSQDNRRSYGYTF. CDR3 in DNA: TGCGCCAGCAGCCAAGATAATAGGCGGAGCTATGGCTACACCTTC.

The chain uses TRBV9 and TRBJ2-1; tentatively, D is TRBD2 (5 bases). Between the trimmed V and J ends, which lost 1 base and 6 bases, there was a span of 14 bases. From germline, CDR1 is SGDLS and CDR2 YYNGEE. CDR3 length: 15 amino acids. The CDR3 DNA reads as TGTGCCAGCAGCGTAACCCCCCAGAGCGGCAATGAGCAGTTCTTC. Residues: CASSVTPQSGNEQFF.

The genes are TRBV5-4 and TRBJ2-2, with 7 positions matching TRBD1. With V trimmed by 1 base and J by 3 bases, 6 bases remained unmatched. The CDR3 extends over 16 amino acids. Looked up from germline, CDR1 is SGHNT and CDR2 is YYREEE (reference sequence). The CDR3: CASSLWEQGYTGELFF. DNA of the CDR3: TGTGCCAGCAGCTTGTGGGAACAGGGGTACACCGGGGAGCTGTTTTTT.

V usage is TRBV6-6 and J usage is TRBJ1-1; TRBD1 matches 9 bases. V was pared by 6 bases and J by 2 bases, with 10 bases of the junction left unmatched. The CDR3 runs 16 residues. Per the germline V gene, CDR1 is MNHNY and CDR2 is SVGAGI (reference sequence). The CDR3 nucleotides read TGTGCCAGCAGGCGACTCACAGGGGGCGGAAACACTGAAGCTTTCTTT. This codes for CASRRLTGGGNTEAFF.

The DNA of the CDR3 is TGTGCCAGCAGAGGGACTAGCAACACCGGGGAGCTGTTTTTT. Protein sequence: CASRGTSNTGELFF. The genes are TRBV7-9 and TRBJ2-2; TRBD2 matches 9 bases. V was pared by 6 bases and J by 2 bases, with 1 base of the junction left unmatched. The CDR3 has 14 residues. Germline V gives CDR1 SEHNR, CDR2 FQNEAQ (reference sequence).

V usage is TRBV19 and J usage is TRBJ1-1; a weak D match, TRBD1 (6 bases). The CDR3 extends over 12 amino acids. The germline gives CDR1 LNHDA, CDR2 SQIVND (reference sequence). Trimming removed 6 bases from V and 7 bases from J, with 12 bases in between. The CDR3 protein is CASSPGQNEAFF. The CDR3 coding sequence is TGTGCCAGTAGCCCCGGACAGAATGAAGCTTTCTTT. Combining the CDR3 with reference TRBV19 and TRBJ1-1 gives the whole variable domain DGGITQSPKYLFRKEGQNVTLSCEQNLNHDAMYWYRQDPGQGLRLIYYSQIVNDFQKGDIAEGYSVSREKKESFPLTVTSAQKNPTAFYLCASSPGQNEAFFGQGTRLTVV.

The chain recombines TRBV5-6 with TRBJ2-7; TRBD2 matches at 10 bases. Germline loops: CDR1 SGHDT, CDR2 YYEEEE. There are 14 residues in the CDR3. Unmatched junction bases numbered 7, after V lost 2 bases and J lost 8 bases. The DNA of the CDR3 is TGTGCCAGCAGCTTTCTAGCGGGAGTTATGAAGCAGTACTTC. This sequence encodes CASSFLAGVMKQYF.